The source of this T cell receptor beta chain is a study of T cell changes during pregnancy in multiple sclerosis. This CDR3 is 15 amino acids long. Trimming took 0 bases from V and 4 from J, leaving 13 bases between them. CDR1 SEHNR and CDR2 FQNEAQ come from the germline V gene (reference sequence). Assay used: immunoSEQ multiplex PCR; TCRdb lists only in-frame clones, some missing. The sample consists of almost 95,000 clones, roughly 90% of them appearing once. Sample: peripheral blood, taken in the first trimester of pregnancy. The receptor was derived from a female donor with multiple sclerosis, enrolled in a pregnancy study. The chain recombines TRBV7-9 with TRBJ2-7; no reliable D call. CDR3 sequence reads: CASSLASRALYEQYF. The CDR3 region has the DNA TGTGCCAGCAGCTTAGCGTCTAGAGCCCTTTACGAGCAGTACTTC. Full variable domain (remainder filled in from reference TRBV7-9 and TRBJ2-7): DTGVSQNPRHKITKRGQNVTFRCDPISEHNRLYWYRQTLGQGPEFLTYFQNEAQLEKSRLLSDRFSAERPKGSFSTLEIQRTEQGDSAMYLCASSLASRALYEQYFGPGTRLTVT.